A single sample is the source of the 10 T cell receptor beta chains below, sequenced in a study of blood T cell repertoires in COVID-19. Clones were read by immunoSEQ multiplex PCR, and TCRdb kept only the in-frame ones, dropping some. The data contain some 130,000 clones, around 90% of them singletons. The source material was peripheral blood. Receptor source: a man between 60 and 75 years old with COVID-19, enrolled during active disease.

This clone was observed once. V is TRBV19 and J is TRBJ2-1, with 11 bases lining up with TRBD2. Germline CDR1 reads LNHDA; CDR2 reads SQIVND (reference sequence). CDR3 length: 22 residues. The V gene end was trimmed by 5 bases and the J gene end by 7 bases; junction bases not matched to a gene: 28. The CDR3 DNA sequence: TGTGCCAGTAGTGACGCTCGGGGAACCGGTAACGAACCCCTAGCGGGAGGTAATGAGCAGTTCTTC. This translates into CASSDARGTGNEPLAGGNEQFF.

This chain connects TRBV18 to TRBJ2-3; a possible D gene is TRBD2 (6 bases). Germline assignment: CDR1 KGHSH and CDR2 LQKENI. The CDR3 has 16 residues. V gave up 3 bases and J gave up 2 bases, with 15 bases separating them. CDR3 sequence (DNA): TGTGCCAGCTCACCGGGACGGGGGACTCACACAGATACGCAGTATTTT. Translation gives CASSPGRGTHTDTQYF.

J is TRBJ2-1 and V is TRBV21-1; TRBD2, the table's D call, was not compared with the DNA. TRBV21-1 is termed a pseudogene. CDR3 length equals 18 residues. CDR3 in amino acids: CASSTGRSGVSSYNEQFF. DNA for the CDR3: TGTGCCAGCAGCACGGGGCGTAGCGGGGTGAGCTCCTACAATGAGCAGTTCTTC.

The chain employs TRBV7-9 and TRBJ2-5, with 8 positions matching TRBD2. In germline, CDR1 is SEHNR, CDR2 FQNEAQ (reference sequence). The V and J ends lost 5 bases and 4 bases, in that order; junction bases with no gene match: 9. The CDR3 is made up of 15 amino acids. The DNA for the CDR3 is TGTGCCAGCAGCCGAGCCCCGGGGGGGCCAGAGACCCAGTACTTC. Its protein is CASSRAPGGPETQYF.

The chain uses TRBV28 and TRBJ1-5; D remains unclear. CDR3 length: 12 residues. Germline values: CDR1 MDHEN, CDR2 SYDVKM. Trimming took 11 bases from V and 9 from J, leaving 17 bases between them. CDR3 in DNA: TGTGCCGCACTCCGGGTGGCTGGGCCCCAGCATTTT. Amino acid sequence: CAALRVAGPQHF.

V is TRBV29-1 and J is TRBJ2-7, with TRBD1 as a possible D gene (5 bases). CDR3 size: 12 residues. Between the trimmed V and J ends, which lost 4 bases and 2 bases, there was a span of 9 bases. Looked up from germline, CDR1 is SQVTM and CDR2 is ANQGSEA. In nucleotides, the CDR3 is TGCAGCGTTGGGGGCACTCCCTACGAGCAGTACTTC. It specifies CSVGGTPYEQYF.

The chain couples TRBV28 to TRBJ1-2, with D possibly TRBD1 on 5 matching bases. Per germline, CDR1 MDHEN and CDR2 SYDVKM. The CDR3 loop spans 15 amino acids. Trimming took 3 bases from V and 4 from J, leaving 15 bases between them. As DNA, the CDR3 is TGTGCCAGCAGTTTGACAGCGACCAATCCCTATGGCTACACCTTC. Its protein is CASSLTATNPYGYTF.

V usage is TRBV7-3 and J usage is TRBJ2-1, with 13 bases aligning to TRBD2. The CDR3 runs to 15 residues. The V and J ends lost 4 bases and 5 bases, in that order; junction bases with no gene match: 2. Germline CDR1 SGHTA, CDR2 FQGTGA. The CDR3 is CASSSGLAGNNEQFF. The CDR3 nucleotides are TGTGCCAGCAGCTCGGGACTAGCGGGGAACAATGAGCAGTTCTTC.

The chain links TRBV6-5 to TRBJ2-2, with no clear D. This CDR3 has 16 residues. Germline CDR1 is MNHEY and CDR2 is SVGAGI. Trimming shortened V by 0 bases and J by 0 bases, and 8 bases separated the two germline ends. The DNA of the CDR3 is TGTGCCAGCAGTTACTCGCTTTACTCGAACACCGGGGAGCTGTTTTTT. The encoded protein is CASSYSLYSNTGELFF.

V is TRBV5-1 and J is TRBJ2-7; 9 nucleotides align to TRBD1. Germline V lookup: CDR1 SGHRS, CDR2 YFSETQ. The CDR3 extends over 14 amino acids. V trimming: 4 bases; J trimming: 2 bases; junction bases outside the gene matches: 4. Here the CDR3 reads CASSPRQGAYEQYF. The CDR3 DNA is TGCGCCAGCAGCCCCCGACAGGGGGCCTACGAGCAGTACTTC.